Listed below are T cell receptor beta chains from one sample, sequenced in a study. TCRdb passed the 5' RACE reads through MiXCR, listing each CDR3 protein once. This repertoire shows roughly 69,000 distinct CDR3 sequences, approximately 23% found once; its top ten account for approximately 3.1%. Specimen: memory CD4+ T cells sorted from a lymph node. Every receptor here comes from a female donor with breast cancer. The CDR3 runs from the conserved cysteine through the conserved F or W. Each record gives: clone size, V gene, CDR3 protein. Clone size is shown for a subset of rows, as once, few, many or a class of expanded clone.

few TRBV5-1 CASSLMARTSGSSYEQYF
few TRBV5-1 CASSLGQGVNEQFF
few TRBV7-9 CAGSPRAGENTEAFF
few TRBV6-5 CASRQAGGDGEQYF
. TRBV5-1 CASSSTGWRQETQYF
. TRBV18 CASSDSRNSPLHF
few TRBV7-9 CASSLPGTEAFF
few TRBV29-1 CSAETGPGSPLHF
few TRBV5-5 CASRPTIGQDGGYTF
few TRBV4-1 CASSQPSALGGYTF
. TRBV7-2 CASSSRTQETQYF
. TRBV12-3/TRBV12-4 CASSLRAGGPGETQYF
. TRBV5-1 CASSDKLGGTIPRQFF
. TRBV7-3 CASSFSSAGSGANVLTF
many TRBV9 CASRDSSGELFF
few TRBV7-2 CASSFYFGELFF
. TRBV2 CASSDGLAYNEQFF
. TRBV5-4 CASSLELAGALATDTQYF
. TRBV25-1 CASSEWVSGYTF
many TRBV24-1 CATSDFETQYF
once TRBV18 CASRESPTSSYEQYF
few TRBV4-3 CASSQVGRAPSGYNEQFF
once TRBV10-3 CAISESGTGSSYEQYF
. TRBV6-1 CASSYDTSGANVLTF
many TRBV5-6 CASSGLGGSYNEQFF
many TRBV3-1 CASSQEENTEAFF
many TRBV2 CATMGQLYTEAFF
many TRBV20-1 CSARGRQANNEQFF
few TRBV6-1 CASRRPPYNEQFF
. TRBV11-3 CASSLLETQYF
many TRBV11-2 CASTRPRDRLPGANVLTF
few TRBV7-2 CASSFRLAGVGMHTDTQYF
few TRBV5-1 CASRVGSGIYEQYF
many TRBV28 CASSLRRGGSRGYTF
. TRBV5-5 CASSLRREDYEQDF
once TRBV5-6 CACSYRLVLGELFF
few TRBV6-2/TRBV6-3 CASSSYRDSNQPQHF